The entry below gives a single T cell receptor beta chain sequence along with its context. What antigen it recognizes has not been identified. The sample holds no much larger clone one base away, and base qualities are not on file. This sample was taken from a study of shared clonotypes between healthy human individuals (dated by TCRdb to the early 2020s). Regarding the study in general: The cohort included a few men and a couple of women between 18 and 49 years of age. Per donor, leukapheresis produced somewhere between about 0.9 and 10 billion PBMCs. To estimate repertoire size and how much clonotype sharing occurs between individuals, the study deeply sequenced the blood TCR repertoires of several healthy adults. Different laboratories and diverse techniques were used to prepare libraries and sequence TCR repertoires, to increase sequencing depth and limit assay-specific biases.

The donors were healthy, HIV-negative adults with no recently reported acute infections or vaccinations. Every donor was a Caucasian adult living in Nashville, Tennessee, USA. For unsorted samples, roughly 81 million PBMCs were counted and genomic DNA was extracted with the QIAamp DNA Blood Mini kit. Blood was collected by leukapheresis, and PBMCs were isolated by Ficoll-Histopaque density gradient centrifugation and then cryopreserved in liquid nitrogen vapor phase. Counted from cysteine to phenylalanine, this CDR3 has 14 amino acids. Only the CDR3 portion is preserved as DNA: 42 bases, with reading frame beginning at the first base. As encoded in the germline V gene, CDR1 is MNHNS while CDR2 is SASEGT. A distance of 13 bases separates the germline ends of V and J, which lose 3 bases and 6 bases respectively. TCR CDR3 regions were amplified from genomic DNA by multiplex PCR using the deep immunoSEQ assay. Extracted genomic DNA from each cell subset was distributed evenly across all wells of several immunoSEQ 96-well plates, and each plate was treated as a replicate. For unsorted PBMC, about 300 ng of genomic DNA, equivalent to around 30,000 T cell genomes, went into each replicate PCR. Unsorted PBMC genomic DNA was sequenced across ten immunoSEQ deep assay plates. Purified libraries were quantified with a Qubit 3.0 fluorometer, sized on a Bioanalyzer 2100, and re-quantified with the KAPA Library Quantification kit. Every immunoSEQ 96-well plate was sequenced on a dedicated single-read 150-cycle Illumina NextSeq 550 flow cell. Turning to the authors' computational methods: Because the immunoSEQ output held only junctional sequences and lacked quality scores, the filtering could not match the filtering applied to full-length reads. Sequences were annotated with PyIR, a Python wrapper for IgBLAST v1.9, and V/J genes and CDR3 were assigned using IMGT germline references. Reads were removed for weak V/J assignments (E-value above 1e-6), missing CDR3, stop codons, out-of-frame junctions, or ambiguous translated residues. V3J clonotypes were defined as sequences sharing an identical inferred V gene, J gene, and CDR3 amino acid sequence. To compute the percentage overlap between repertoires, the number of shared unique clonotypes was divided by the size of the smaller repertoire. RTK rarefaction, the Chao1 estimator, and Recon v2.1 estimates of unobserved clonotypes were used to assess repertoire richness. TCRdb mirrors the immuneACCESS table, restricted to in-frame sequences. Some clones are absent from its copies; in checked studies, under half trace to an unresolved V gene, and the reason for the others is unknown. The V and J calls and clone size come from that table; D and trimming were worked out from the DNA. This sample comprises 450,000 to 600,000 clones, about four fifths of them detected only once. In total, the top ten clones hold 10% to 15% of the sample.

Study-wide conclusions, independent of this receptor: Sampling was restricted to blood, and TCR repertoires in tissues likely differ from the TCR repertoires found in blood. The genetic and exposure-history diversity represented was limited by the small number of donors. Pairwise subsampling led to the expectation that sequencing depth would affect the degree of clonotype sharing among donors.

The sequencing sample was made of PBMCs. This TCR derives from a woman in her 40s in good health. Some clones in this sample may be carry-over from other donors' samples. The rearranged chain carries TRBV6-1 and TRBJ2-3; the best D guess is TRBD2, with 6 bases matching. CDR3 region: CASSETREVDTQYF. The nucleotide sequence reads TGTGCCAGCAGTGAGACTAGAGAAGTGGATACGCAGTATTTT.